The 25 T cell receptor beta chains below come from one sample, sequenced in a study of blood T cell repertoires in COVID-19. Libraries were prepared by immunoSEQ multiplex PCR; TCRdb keeps only in-frame clonotypes and omits some of them. The table lists roughly 280,000 clones, about nine tenths of them singletons. The sample was peripheral blood. These receptors were taken from a woman in her fifties or sixties who had recovered from COVID-19.

The rearrangement links TRBV5-8 to TRBJ2-1, with 9 bases that match TRBD2. Unmatched junction bases numbered 11, after V lost 4 bases and J lost 9 bases. The germline CDR1 and CDR2 sequences are SGHTS and YDEGEE. This CDR3 comprises 15 residues. CDR3 in DNA: TGTGCCAGCAGCCCAAGCGGGGGGATCTTCCCTGAGCAGTTCTTC. Translation: CASSPSGGIFPEQFF.

The rearrangement uses TRBV19 and TRBJ2-3, with 10 bases matching TRBD2. Germline V lookup: CDR1 LNHDA, CDR2 SQIVND (reference sequence). The CDR3 runs 15 residues. V trimming: 1 base; J trimming: 8 bases; junction bases outside the gene matches: 6. The DNA for the CDR3 is TGTGCCAGTAGTATAGGGCTAGCGGGAGTAGGTACGCAGTATTTT. Its translation is CASSIGLAGVGTQYF.

The chain carries TRBV25-1 and TRBJ2-7; 9 bases fit TRBD1. The CDR3 sequence is 14 residues long. Per germline, CDR1 MGHDK and CDR2 SYGVNS. Trimming removed 4 bases from V and 3 bases from J; junction bases left unmatched: 4. The CDR3 loop reads CASSGWDRVYEQYF. The CDR3 coding sequence is TGTGCCAGCAGTGGATGGGACAGGGTCTACGAGCAGTACTTC.

This clone occurred once. The CDR3 DNA follows: TGTGCCAGCAGTTTCCGGGGGGATCTGTTTTTT. Translation: CASSFRGDLFF. The V and J genes are TRBV12-3 or TRBV12-4 and TRBJ1-4; TRBD1 might be the D (5 bases). The CDR3 sequence is 11 residues long. Trimming removed 3 bases from V and 14 bases from J, with 10 bases in between.

The rearrangement uses TRBV2 and TRBJ2-7; possibly TRBD2 for D (5 bases). The germline CDR1 and CDR2 sequences are SNHLY and FYNNEI. The CDR3 runs to 14 residues. With 8 bases removed from V and 2 bases from J, the gap between germline ends came to 16 bases. The CDR3 region is CASGELLGTYEQYF. CDR3 DNA: TGTGCCAGCGGGGAGCTCCTAGGGACCTACGAGCAGTACTTC.

The chain couples TRBV10-3 to TRBJ2-7, with 11 bases that match TRBD1. V gave up 5 bases and J gave up 2 bases; unmatched junction bases: 2. The CDR3 is 14 amino acids. CDR1 is ENHRY, CDR2 SYGVKD, per germline. This CDR3 reads CAISPGQGAYEQYF. CDR3 in DNA: TGTGCCATCAGTCCGGGACAGGGGGCCTACGAGCAGTACTTC.

This rearrangement joins TRBV2 to TRBJ2-1; tentative D call: TRBD2 (6 bases). CDR1 SNHLY and CDR2 FYNNEI come from the germline V gene. V lost 6 bases and J lost 5, with 14 bases in between. The CDR3 has 14 amino acids. CDR3 sequence (DNA): TGTGCCAGCAGCCTCAGGCGGGATCACAATGAGCAGTTCTTC. Encoded protein: CASSLRRDHNEQFF.

The chain is built from TRBV30 and TRBJ2-7, with TRBD2 identical over 10 bases. Germline V lookup: CDR1 GTSNPN, CDR2 SVGIG (reference sequence). With 1 base clipped from V and 3 bases from J, the junction kept 6 bases outside the gene matches. CDR3 length: 15 amino acids. The CDR3 coding sequence is TGTGCCTGGAGTGGCGGACTAGCGGATATCTACGAGCAGTACTTC. This encodes CAWSGGLADIYEQYF. The full variable domain, in which reference TRBV30 and TRBJ2-7 provide the parts outside the CDR3, is SQTIHQWPATLVQPVGSPLSLECTVEGTSNPNLYWYRQAAGRGLQLLFYSVGIGQISSEVPQNLSASRPQDRQFILSSKKLLLSDSGFYLCAWSGGLADIYEQYFGPGTRLTVT.

The chain couples TRBV15 to TRBJ1-1; D possibly corresponds to TRBD1 (5 bases). The germline CDR1 and CDR2 sequences are LNHNV and YYDKDF (reference sequence). The CDR3 covers 13 residues. V shed 8 bases and J shed 0 bases, with 10 bases lying between them. The CDR3 here is CATSRDLNTEAFF. The CDR3 DNA reads TGTGCCACCTCCCGGGACTTGAACACTGAAGCTTTCTTT.

This sequence joins TRBV28 and TRBJ2-7, with 15 nucleotides matching TRBD2. The V segment lost 5 bases and the J segment 2 bases; nucleotides outside the gene matches: 7. CDR1 is MDHEN and CDR2 is SYDVKM in the germline V gene. The CDR3 totals 17 residues. Written as DNA, the CDR3 is TGTGCCAGCAGTCCTCCGGGACTAGCGGGAGGCCCCTACGAGCAGTACTTC. Translation: CASSPPGLAGGPYEQYF.

The J gene is TRBJ1-2, the V gene TRBV4-2; tentative D call: TRBD1 (6 bases). CDR1 LGHNA and CDR2 YNFKEQ come from the germline V gene. The ends were cut back, 0 bases at V and 5 bases at J, with 19 bases in the middle. This CDR3 is built from 17 residues. This CDR3 reads CASSQDSRGASWYGYTF. The CDR3 DNA reads TGTGCCAGCAGCCAAGATTCGCGGGGGGCCAGTTGGTATGGCTACACCTTC.

This clone has just a few counts. The chain combines TRBV7-8 with TRBJ1-6; D remains unclear. Trimming removed 1 base at V and 9 bases at J, with 13 bases between. Germline CDR1 reads SGHVS; CDR2 reads FQNEAQ. The CDR3 totals 15 residues. The chain's CDR3 is CASSLVGGLGSPLHF. Written as DNA, the CDR3 is TGTGCCAGCAGCTTAGTCGGAGGTTTAGGTTCACCCCTCCACTTT.

This clone has a single count. The V call is TRBV29-1, the J call TRBJ2-2; a weak D match, TRBD1 (6 bases). There are 12 residues in the CDR3. The germline V gene encodes CDR1 SQVTM and CDR2 ANQGSEA. The V and J ends lost 6 bases and 7 bases respectively, with 12 bases between them. CDR3 residues: CSVRGVNGELFF. The CDR3 DNA sequence: TGCAGCGTCAGGGGAGTGAACGGGGAGCTGTTTTTT.

The gene calls are TRBV2 and TRBJ2-1; 9 nucleotides agree with TRBD2. This CDR3 has 15 amino acids. The V gene end was trimmed by 9 bases and the J gene end by 0 bases; junction bases not matched to a gene: 6. The germline gives CDR1 SNHLY, CDR2 FYNNEI. The CDR3 region has the DNA TGTGCCAGTCGACTAGCGGTGAGCTCCTACAATGAGCAGTTCTTC. Its translation is CASRLAVSSYNEQFF.

The CDR3 here is CATGLAGEAADTQYF. CDR3 coding DNA: TGTGCCACCGGCCTAGCGGGGGAGGCAGCAGATACGCAGTATTTT. The genes are TRBV24-1 and TRBJ2-3; 10 nucleotides match TRBD2. CDR1 is KGHDR, CDR2 SFDVKD, per germline. The V segment lost 9 bases and the J segment 4 bases; nucleotides outside the gene matches: 9. The CDR3 spans 15 residues.

The chain joins TRBV19 to TRBJ1-2; TRBD1 matches at 7 bases. With V trimmed by 6 bases and J by 8 bases, 9 bases remained unmatched. Per germline, CDR1 LNHDA and CDR2 SQIVND (reference sequence). The CDR3 has 13 residues. CDR3 DNA: TGTGCCAGTAGGAGGGGGCGGGAGGACGGCTACACCTTC. It specifies CASRRGREDGYTF.

Written as DNA, the CDR3 is TGTGCCATCAGTGGACCACCCGGGAGGCCCTCCTACGAGCAGTACTTC. As protein: CAISGPPGRPSYEQYF. This chain links TRBV10-3 with TRBJ2-7; 7 nucleotides line up with TRBD2. CDR1 and CDR2 (germline): ENHRY, SYGVKD. This CDR3 region has 16 residues. J gave up 0 bases and V 4 bases, and 9 bases lay outside the gene matches.

The chain uses TRBV12-5 and TRBJ1-5, with D perhaps TRBD1 (6 bases). The CDR3 has 13 amino acids. The V and J ends lost 6 bases and 4 bases respectively, with 10 bases between them. CDR1 LGHNT and CDR2 FRNRAP come from the germline V gene. The CDR3 loop is CASGGDTNQPQHF. CDR3 nucleotide sequence: TGTGCTAGTGGGGGGGACACTAATCAGCCCCAGCATTTT.

The V and J genes are TRBV15 and TRBJ1-1, with a tentative D call TRBD1 (6 bases). There are 15 residues in the CDR3. V shed 1 base and J shed 4 bases, with 13 bases lying between them. In germline, CDR1 is LNHNV, CDR2 YYDKDF (reference sequence). The CDR3 DNA is TGTGCCACCAGCAGAGGAGGACAGATACTCACTGAAGCTTTCTTT. It yields the protein CATSRGGQILTEAFF. The full variable domain, completed using reference TRBV15 and TRBJ1-1, is DAMVIQNPRYQVTQFGKPVTLSCSQTLNHNVMYWYQQKSSQAPKLLFHYYDKDFNNEADTPDNFQSRRPNTSFCFLDIRSPGLGDTAMYLCATSRGGQILTEAFFGQGTRLTVV.

The J gene is TRBJ2-7, the V gene TRBV4-3; a weak D match, TRBD1 (6 bases). The V gene's germline CDR1 is LGHNA and CDR2 YSLEER. V was shortened by 4 bases and J by 4 bases, with 20 bases between the two germline ends. CDR3 size: 16 residues. The CDR3 DNA sequence: TGCGCCAGCAGCCGTGGACTTGTTGGGGGCCAGTACGAGCAGTACTTC. It specifies CASSRGLVGGQYEQYF.

V and J are TRBV29-1 and TRBJ1-1; a weak D match, TRBD1 (6 bases). Trimming took 4 bases from V and 2 from J, leaving 11 bases between them. Germline assignment: CDR1 SQVTM and CDR2 ANQGSEA. The CDR3 runs to 13 residues. Here the CDR3 reads CSVAWGPNTEAFF. The CDR3 nucleotides read TGCAGCGTTGCTTGGGGGCCTAACACTGAAGCTTTCTTT.

This clone was seen just once. The rearrangement joins TRBV2 to TRBJ2-5; tentative D call: TRBD1 (5 bases). V dropped 3 bases and J dropped 1 base, with 12 bases sitting between them. Germline V CDR1 and CDR2: SNHLY, FYNNEI. CDR3 length equals 15 residues. The CDR3 region is CASSEGQGSQETQYF. The CDR3 bases are TGTGCCAGCAGTGAGGGGCAGGGATCCCAAGAGACCCAGTACTTC.

The chain employs TRBV6-2 or TRBV6-3 and TRBJ2-3; 15 positions agree with TRBD2. CDR3 size: 16 residues. Losses at the gene ends were 5 bases for V and 6 bases for J; bases not matched to a gene: 6. Germline V gives CDR1 MNHEY, CDR2 SVGEGT. The CDR3 bases are TGTGCCAGCAGTGGGGGACTAGCGGGGGGCGCGGATACGCAGTATTTT. Encoded protein: CASSGGLAGGADTQYF.

This clone has only a few counts. J is TRBJ2-5 and V is TRBV9, with a tentative D call TRBD2 (6 bases). V lost 0 bases to trimming and J lost 5 bases, with 8 bases between them. The CDR3 is 13 amino acids. Germline V gene data show CDR1 as SGDLS and CDR2 as YYNGEE. In DNA, the CDR3 is TGTGCCAGCAGCGTAGTGGCGGGGGAGACCCAGTACTTC. Translating gives CASSVVAGETQYF.

The genes are TRBV6-2 or TRBV6-3 and TRBJ2-2; 11 bases fit TRBD2. Germline V gene sequence: CDR1 MNHEY, CDR2 SVGEGT. V shed 6 bases and J 5 bases; nucleotides not matched to a gene: 5. This CDR3 spans 15 amino acids. The CDR3 is CASSPTSGSTGELFF. CDR3 DNA: TGTGCCAGCAGCCCCACTAGCGGGAGTACCGGGGAGCTGTTTTTT.